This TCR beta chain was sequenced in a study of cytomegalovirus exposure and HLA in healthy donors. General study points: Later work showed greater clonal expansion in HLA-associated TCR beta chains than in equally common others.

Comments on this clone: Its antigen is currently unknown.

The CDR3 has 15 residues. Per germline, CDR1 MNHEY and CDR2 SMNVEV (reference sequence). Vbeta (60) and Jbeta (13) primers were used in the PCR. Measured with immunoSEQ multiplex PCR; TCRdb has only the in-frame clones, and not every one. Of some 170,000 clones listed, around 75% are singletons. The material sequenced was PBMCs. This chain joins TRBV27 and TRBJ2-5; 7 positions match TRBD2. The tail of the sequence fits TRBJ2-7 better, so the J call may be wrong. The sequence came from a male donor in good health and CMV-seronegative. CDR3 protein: CASSPRRFSGGEQYF. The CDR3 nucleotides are TGTGCCAGCAGTCCGCGGAGATTTTCGGGAGGCGAGCAGTACTTC.